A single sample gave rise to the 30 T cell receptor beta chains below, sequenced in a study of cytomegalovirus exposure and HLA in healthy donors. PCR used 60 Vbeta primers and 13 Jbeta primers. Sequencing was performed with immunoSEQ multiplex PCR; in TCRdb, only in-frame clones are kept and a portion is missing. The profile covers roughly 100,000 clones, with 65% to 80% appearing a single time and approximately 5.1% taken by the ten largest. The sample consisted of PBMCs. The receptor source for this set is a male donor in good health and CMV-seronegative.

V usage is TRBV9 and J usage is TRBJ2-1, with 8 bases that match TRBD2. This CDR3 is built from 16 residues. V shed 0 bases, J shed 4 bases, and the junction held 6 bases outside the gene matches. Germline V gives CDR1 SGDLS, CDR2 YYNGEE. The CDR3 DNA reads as TGTGCCAGCAGCGTAGGAGGTAGCGGGATATACAATGAGCAGTTCTTC. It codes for CASSVGGSGIYNEQFF.

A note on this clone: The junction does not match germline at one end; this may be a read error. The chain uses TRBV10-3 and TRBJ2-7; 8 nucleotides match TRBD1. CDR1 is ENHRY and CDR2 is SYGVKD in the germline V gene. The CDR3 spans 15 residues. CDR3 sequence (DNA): TGTGCCATCAGTGAGTCGCAGGACAGGGTTGCCGAGCAGCACTTC. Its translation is CAISESQDRVAEQHF.

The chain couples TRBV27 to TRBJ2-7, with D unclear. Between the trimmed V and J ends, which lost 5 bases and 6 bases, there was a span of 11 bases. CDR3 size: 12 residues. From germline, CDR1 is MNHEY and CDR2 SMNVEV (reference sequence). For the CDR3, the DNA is TGTGCCAGCAGTCGGGTCTCGGGCGAGCAGTACTTC. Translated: CASSRVSGEQYF.

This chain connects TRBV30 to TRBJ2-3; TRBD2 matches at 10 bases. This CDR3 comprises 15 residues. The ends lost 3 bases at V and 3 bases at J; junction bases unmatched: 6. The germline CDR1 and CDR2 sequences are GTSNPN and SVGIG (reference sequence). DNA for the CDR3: TGTGCCTGGAGCGCTAGCGGGAGCATAACAGATACGCAGTATTTT. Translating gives CAWSASGSITDTQYF.

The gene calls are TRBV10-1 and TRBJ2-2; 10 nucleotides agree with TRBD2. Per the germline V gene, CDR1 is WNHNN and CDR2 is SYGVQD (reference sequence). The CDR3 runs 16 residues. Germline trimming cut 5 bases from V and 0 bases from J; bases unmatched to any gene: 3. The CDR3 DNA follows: TGCGCCAGCAGTTTGCTAGCGGGAGCGAACACCGGGGAGCTGTTTTTT. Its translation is CASSLLAGANTGELFF.

The CDR3 here is CASDRTHEQYF. The DNA of the CDR3 is TGTGCCAGCGATCGGACTCACGAGCAGTACTTC. The chain employs TRBV2 and TRBJ2-5, with a possible D match to TRBD2 (5 bases). The assigned J gene may be wrong: the sequence end matches TRBJ2-7 better. CDR1 is SNHLY and CDR2 is FYNNEI in the germline V gene. The CDR3 is 11 residues long.

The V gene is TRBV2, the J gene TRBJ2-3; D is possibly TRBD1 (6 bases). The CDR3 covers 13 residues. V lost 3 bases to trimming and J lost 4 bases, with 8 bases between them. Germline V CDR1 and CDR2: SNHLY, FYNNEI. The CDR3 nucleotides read TGTGCCAGCAGTGACAGGGGTCCAGATACGCAGTATTTT. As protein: CASSDRGPDTQYF.

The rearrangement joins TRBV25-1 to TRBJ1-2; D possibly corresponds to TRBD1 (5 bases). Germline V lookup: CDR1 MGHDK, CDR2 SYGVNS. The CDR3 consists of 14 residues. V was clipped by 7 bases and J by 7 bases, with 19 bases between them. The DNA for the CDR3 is TGTGCCAGCAAGTCACAGGCCGATGTTCGTGGCTACACCTTC. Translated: CASKSQADVRGYTF.

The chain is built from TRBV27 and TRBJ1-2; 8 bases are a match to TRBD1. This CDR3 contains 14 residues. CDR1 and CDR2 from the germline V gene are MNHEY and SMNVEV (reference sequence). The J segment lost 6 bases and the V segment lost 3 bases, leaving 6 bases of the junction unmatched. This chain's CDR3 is CASSFSGQGHGYTF. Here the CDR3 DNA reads TGTGCCAGCAGTTTCAGCGGACAGGGCCATGGCTACACCTTC.

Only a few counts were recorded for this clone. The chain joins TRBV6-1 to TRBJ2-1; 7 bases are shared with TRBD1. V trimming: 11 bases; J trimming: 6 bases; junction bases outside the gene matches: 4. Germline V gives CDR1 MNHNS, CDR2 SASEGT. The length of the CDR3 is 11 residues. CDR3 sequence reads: CARYRGNEQFF. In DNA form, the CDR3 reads TGTGCCCGGTACAGGGGCAATGAGCAGTTCTTC.

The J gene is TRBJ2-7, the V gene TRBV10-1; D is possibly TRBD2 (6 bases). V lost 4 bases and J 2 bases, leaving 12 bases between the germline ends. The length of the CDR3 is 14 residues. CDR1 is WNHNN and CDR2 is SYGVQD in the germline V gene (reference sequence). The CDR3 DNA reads TGCGCCAGCAGTGCCCCGGGAGTCCCCTACGAGCAGTACTTC. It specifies CASSAPGVPYEQYF.

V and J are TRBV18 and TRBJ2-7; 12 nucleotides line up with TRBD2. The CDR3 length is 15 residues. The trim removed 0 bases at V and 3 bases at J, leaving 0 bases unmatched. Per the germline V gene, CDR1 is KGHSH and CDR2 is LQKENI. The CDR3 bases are TGTGCCAGCTCACCACCGGGACTAGCGGGCTACGAGCAGTACTTC. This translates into CASSPPGLAGYEQYF.

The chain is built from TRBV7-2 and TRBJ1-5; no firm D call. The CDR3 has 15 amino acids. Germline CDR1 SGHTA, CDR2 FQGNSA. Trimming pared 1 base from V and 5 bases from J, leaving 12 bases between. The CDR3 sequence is CASSLDAGGHQPQHF. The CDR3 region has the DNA TGTGCCAGCAGCTTAGACGCCGGCGGGCATCAGCCCCAGCATTTT. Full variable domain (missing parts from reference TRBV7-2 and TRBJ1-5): GAGVSQSPSNKVTEKGKDVELRCDPISGHTALYWYRQSLGQGLEFLIYFQGNSAPDKSGLPSDRFSAERTGGSVSTLTIQRTQQEDSAVYLCASSLDAGGHQPQHFGDGTRLSIL.

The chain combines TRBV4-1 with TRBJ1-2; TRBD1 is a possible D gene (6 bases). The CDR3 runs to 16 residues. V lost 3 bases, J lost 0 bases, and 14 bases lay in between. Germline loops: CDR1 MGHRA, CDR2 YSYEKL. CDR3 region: CASSHEDSETNYGYTF. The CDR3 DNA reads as TGCGCCAGCAGCCACGAGGACAGCGAAACTAACTATGGCTACACCTTC.

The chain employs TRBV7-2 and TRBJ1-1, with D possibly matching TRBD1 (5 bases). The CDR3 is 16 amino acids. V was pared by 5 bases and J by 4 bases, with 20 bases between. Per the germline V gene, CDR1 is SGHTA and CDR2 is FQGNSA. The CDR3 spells CASSPLRGEGGTEAFF. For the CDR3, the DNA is TGTGCCAGCAGCCCATTACGGGGGGAAGGAGGCACTGAAGCTTTCTTT.

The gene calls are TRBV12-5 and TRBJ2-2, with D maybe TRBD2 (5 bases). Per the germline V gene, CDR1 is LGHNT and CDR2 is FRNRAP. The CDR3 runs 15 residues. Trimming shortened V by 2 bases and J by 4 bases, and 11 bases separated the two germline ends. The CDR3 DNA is TGTGCTAGTGGTTTGAGACTATCCTTCACCGGGGAGCTGTTTTTT. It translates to CASGLRLSFTGELFF.

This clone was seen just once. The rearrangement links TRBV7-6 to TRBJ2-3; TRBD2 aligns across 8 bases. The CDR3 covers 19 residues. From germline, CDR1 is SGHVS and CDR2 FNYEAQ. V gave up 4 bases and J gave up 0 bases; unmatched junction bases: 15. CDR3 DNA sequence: TGTGCCAGCAGCTCTAGGGGTGGCGGGAGGTACCCTAGCACAGATACGCAGTATTTT. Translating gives CASSSRGGGRYPSTDTQYF. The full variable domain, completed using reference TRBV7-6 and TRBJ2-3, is GAGVSQSPRYKVTKRGQDVALRCDPISGHVSLYWYRQALGQGPEFLTYFNYEAQQDKSGLPNDRFSAERPEGSISTLTIQRTEQRDSAMYRCASSSRGGGRYPSTDTQYFGPGTRLTVL.

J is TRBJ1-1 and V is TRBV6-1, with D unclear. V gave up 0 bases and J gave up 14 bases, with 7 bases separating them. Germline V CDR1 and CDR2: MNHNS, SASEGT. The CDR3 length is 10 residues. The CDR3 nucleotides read TGTGCCAGCAGTGAAGCGGGCCCATTCTTT. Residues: CASSEAGPFF.

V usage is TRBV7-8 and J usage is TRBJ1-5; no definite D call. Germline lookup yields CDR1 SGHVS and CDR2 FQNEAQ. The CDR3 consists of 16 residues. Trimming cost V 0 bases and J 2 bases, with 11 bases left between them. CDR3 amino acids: CASSLAGRVGNQPQHF. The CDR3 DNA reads TGTGCCAGCAGCTTAGCTGGGAGGGTGGGCAATCAGCCCCAGCATTTT.

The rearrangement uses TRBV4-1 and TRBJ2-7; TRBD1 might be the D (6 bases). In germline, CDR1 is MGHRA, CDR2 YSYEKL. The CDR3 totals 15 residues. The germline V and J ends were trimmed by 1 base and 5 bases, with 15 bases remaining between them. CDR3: CASSQVTAGVDEQYF. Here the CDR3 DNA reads TGCGCCAGCAGCCAAGTTACGGCAGGGGTGGACGAGCAGTACTTC.

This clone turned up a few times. The CDR3 protein is CASSTTGNYGYTF. CDR3 coding DNA: TGTGCCAGCAGCACGACGGGTAACTATGGCTACACCTTC. The J gene is TRBJ1-2, the V gene TRBV5-6; D uncertain. Germline V gene data show CDR1 as SGHDT and CDR2 as YYEEEE. The germline V and J ends were trimmed by 4 bases and 1 base, with 8 bases remaining between them. This CDR3 is built from 13 residues. The variable domain in full, completed from reference TRBV5-6 and TRBJ1-2, reads DAGVTQSPTHLIKTRGQQVTLRCSPKSGHDTVSWYQQALGQGPQFIFQYYEEEERQRGNFPDRFSGHQFPNYSSELNVNALLLGDSALYLCASSTTGNYGYTFGSGTRLTVV.

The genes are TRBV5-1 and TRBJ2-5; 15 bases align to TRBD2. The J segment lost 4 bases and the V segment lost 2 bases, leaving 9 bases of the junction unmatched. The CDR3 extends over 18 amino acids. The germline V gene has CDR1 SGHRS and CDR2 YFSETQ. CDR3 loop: CASSLGTSGRRLGETQYF. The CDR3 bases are TGCGCCAGCAGCTTAGGGACTAGCGGGAGGCGCCTGGGAGAGACCCAGTACTTC.

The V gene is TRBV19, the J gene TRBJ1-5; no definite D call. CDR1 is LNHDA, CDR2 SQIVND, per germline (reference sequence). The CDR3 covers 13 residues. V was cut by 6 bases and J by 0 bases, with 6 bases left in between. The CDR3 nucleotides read TGTGCCAGTAGACATTATAGCAATCAGCCCCAGCATTTT. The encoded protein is CASRHYSNQPQHF.

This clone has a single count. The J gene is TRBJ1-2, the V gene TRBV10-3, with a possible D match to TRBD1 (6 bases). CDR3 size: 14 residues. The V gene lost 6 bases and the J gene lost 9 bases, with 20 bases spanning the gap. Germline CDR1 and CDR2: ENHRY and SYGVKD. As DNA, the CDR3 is TGTGCCATCAGCCGCGGGGGGCGAAGGTTAAGCTACACCTTC. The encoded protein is CAISRGGRRLSYTF.

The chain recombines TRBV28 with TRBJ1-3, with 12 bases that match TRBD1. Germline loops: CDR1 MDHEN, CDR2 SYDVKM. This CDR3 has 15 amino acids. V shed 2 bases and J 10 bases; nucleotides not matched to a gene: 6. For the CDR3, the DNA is TGTGCCAGCAGTTTACCGGGACAGGGGGCGAAGACCATATATTTT. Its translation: CASSLPGQGAKTIYF.

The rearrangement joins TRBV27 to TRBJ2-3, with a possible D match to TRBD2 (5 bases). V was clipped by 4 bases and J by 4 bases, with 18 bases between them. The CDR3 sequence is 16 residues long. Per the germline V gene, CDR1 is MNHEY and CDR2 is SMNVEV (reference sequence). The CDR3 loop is CASSSPTGSRADTQYF. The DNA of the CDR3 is TGTGCCAGCAGTTCCCCGACGGGGTCAAGGGCAGATACGCAGTATTTT.

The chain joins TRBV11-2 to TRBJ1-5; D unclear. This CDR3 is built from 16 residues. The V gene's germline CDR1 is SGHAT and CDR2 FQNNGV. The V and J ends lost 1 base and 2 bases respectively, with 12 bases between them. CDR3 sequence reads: CASSLAGGMGNQPQHF. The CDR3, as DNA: TGTGCCAGCAGCTTAGCGGGTGGAATGGGCAATCAGCCCCAGCATTTT.

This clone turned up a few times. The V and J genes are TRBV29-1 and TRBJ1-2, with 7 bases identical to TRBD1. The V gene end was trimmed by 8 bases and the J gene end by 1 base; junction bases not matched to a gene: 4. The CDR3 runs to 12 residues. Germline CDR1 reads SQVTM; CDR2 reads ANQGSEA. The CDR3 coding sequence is TGCAGCCCAGGGGGTGATAACTATGGCTACACCTTC. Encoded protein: CSPGGDNYGYTF.

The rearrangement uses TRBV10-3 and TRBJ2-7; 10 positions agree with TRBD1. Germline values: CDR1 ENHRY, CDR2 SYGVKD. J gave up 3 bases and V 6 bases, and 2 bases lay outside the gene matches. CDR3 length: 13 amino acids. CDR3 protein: CAISRDRGYEQYF. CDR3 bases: TGTGCCATCAGCCGGGACAGGGGCTACGAGCAGTACTTC.

The CDR3 loop is CASLDRGNEKLFF. Written as DNA, the CDR3 is TGTGCCAGCTTGGACAGGGGCAATGAAAAACTGTTTTTT. The V gene is TRBV27, the J gene TRBJ1-4, with 9 bases lining up with TRBD1. Unmatched junction bases numbered 3, after V lost 8 bases and J lost 5 bases. Germline-derived CDR1 and CDR2 are MNHEY and SMNVEV (reference sequence). This CDR3 region has 13 residues.